These 29 T cell receptor beta chains share one sample of origin, sequenced in a study of blood T cell repertoires in COVID-19. Profiling relied on immunoSEQ multiplex PCR, and the TCRdb table lists in-frame clones only, not all of them. In the table there are roughly 40,000 clones, over 70% of which are singletons. Sequencing was performed on peripheral blood. The receptors stem from a man aged 80 or over with active or convalescent COVID-19.

The V call is TRBV5-1, the J call TRBJ2-2, with 10 bases lining up with TRBD1. Germline trimming cut 2 bases from V and 0 bases from J; bases unmatched to any gene: 7. CDR3 size: 18 residues. The germline V gene has CDR1 SGHRS and CDR2 YFSETQ. CDR3 in DNA: TGCGCCAGCAGCTTAGGTTCGGGGACAGGGGCGAACACCGGGGAGCTGTTTTTT. Amino acid sequence: CASSLGSGTGANTGELFF.

The chain links TRBV24-1 to TRBJ1-3; D gene uncertain. The CDR3 sequence is 14 residues long. Per germline, CDR1 KGHDR and CDR2 SFDVKD. Trimming left V 8 bases short and J 4 bases short, with 14 bases between. The CDR3: CATTRVTLGNTIYF. The CDR3, as DNA: TGTGCCACCACCCGGGTCACCCTCGGAAACACCATATATTTT.

The chain joins TRBV7-2 to TRBJ2-5, with 7 bases that match TRBD1. CDR1 is SGHTA and CDR2 is FQGNSA in the germline V gene. With 5 bases clipped from V and 3 bases from J, the junction kept 3 bases outside the gene matches. This CDR3 is built from 13 residues. The CDR3 protein is CASSTGQKETQYF. The CDR3 DNA follows: TGTGCCAGCAGCACGGGACAGAAAGAGACCCAGTACTTC.

The rearrangement joins TRBV9 to TRBJ1-4, with 8 bases aligning to TRBD1. Germline V gene lookup returns CDR1 SGDLS and CDR2 YYNGEE. The CDR3 is 15 residues long. Unmatched junction bases numbered 8, after V lost 3 bases and J lost 7 bases. The CDR3 here is CASSARGQEGEKLFF. The CDR3 nucleotides are TGTGCCAGCAGCGCTCGGGGACAGGAGGGTGAAAAACTGTTTTTT.

In this sample, this clone turned up once. This sequence joins TRBV9 and TRBJ2-3; D is uncertain. In germline, CDR1 is SGDLS, CDR2 YYNGEE. Trimming stripped 1 base from V and 7 bases from J, with 10 bases between. The CDR3 has 13 residues. Here the CDR3 reads CASSVRPENTQYF. CDR3 nucleotides: TGTGCCAGCAGCGTACGCCCTGAGAATACGCAGTATTTT.

Turning to this clone: The DNA is left out, because the CDR3 cannot be placed on it with certainty; the CDR3 is given as TCRdb lists it. The chain links TRBV6-2 or TRBV6-3 to TRBJ2-7; TRBD2 was called by the table and not checked on the DNA. Germline V lookup: CDR1 MNHEY, CDR2 SVGEGT. Both ends counted, the CDR3 spans 15 residues. CDR3 sequence: CASSLFGLGTYEQCF.

The chain is built from TRBV27 and TRBJ2-1; D is undetermined. Per the germline V gene, CDR1 is MNHEY and CDR2 is SMNVEV (reference sequence). V lost 6 bases and J lost 15, with 18 bases in between. This CDR3 spans 12 amino acids. The CDR3 protein is CASSSTTPRVFF. CDR3 sequence (DNA): TGTGCCAGCAGCTCAACGACTCCCCGGGTGTTCTTC.

This clone was detected a few times. The V call is TRBV12-5, the J call TRBJ2-5; TRBD2 aligns across 7 bases. The CDR3 has 16 amino acids. The germline V gene has CDR1 LGHNT and CDR2 FRNRAP. Trimming removed 0 bases from V and 7 bases from J; junction bases left unmatched: 11. CDR3 loop: CASGLVEAGVRGTQYF. In DNA form, the CDR3 reads TGTGCTAGTGGTTTGGTTGAGGCGGGGGTGAGGGGGACCCAGTACTTC.

The rearrangement joins TRBV4-3 to TRBJ2-4, with D possibly matching TRBD1 (6 bases). Germline CDR1 LGHNA, CDR2 YSLEER. CDR3 length: 18 residues. The V end lost 0 bases, the J end lost 0 bases, and 15 bases lay between the germline ends. CDR3 sequence reads: CASSQDLRQGLAKNIQYF. Written as DNA, the CDR3 is TGCGCCAGCAGCCAAGATTTACGGCAGGGGCTAGCCAAAAACATTCAGTACTTC.

The J gene is TRBJ1-1, the V gene TRBV7-9, with D tentatively TRBD1 (6 bases). This CDR3 comprises 14 residues. CDR1 is SEHNR and CDR2 is FQNEAQ in the germline V gene (reference sequence). V was cut by 7 bases and J by 6 bases, with 18 bases left in between. The CDR3 protein is CASTSQQGRAEAFF. CDR3 nucleotides: TGTGCCAGCACCTCACAACAGGGAAGGGCTGAAGCTTTCTTT.

The chain is built from TRBV19 and TRBJ1-1, with TRBD1 as a possible D gene (6 bases). This CDR3 has 14 residues. V lost 3 bases and J 2 bases, leaving 10 bases between the germline ends. Germline CDR1 and CDR2: LNHDA and SQIVND (reference sequence). Here the CDR3 DNA reads TGTGCCAGTAGTATCATGACAGGCAACACTGAAGCTTTCTTT. It encodes CASSIMTGNTEAFF.

The V call is TRBV7-8, the J call TRBJ1-1; 7 nucleotides align to TRBD1. CDR1 and CDR2 (germline): SGHVS, FQNEAQ. J lost 1 base, V lost 2 bases, and 4 bases had no gene match. The CDR3 has 15 amino acids. CDR3 in DNA: TGTGCCAGCAGCTTATCGGGGACAGCGAACACTGAAGCTTTCTTT. This sequence encodes CASSLSGTANTEAFF.

The V and J genes are TRBV4-2 and TRBJ2-1; the match to TRBD2 covers 14 bases. Germline V gene lookup returns CDR1 LGHNA and CDR2 YNFKEQ. The CDR3 sequence is 17 residues long. Germline trimming cut 2 bases from V and 4 bases from J; bases unmatched to any gene: 4. The CDR3 here is CASSQRLAGGPYNEQFF. For the CDR3, the DNA is TGTGCCAGCAGCCAACGACTAGCGGGGGGGCCTTACAATGAGCAGTTCTTC.

The gene calls are TRBV19 and TRBJ2-3; 7 bases align to TRBD2. Germline V gene lookup returns CDR1 LNHDA and CDR2 SQIVND (reference sequence). After removal of 5 bases from V and 3 bases from J, the junction contained 5 bases not matched to a gene. The CDR3 consists of 14 residues. The CDR3 DNA reads as TGTGCCAGTAGTGAACTAGCGAGGACAGATACGCAGTATTTT. This gives the protein CASSELARTDTQYF.

The sample holds a few counts of this clone. Sequence at one end of the junction differs from germline and may be a read error. The chain recombines TRBV25-1 with TRBJ1-2; 7 nucleotides align to TRBD1. Germline V gives CDR1 MGHDK, CDR2 SYGVNS. The CDR3 extends over 14 amino acids. CDR3 in DNA: TGTGCCAGCAGTGAAGGGACAGCTAAATATGGCTACACCTTC. As protein: CASSEGTAKYGYTF.

This chain connects TRBV5-1 to TRBJ2-1; D is possibly TRBD1 (6 bases). V was shortened by 0 bases and J by 9 bases, with 16 bases between the two germline ends. The CDR3 runs 15 residues. The germline V gene encodes CDR1 SGHRS and CDR2 YFSETQ. For the CDR3, the DNA is TGCGCCAGCAGCTTGGAGGTCAGGGGTCGTACTGAGCAGTTCTTC. Translation gives CASSLEVRGRTEQFF.

This clone showed up just once. The V call is TRBV12-3 or TRBV12-4, the J call TRBJ1-1; no definite D call. The CDR3 extends over 10 amino acids. The V end lost 8 bases, the J end lost 7 bases, and 8 bases lay between the germline ends. CDR3 coding DNA: TGTGCCAGCGCGAGTCTTGAAGCTTTCTTT. Translating gives CASASLEAFF.

The chain carries TRBV18 and TRBJ2-2, with TRBD2 matching over 8 bases. V shed 3 bases and J 1 base; nucleotides not matched to a gene: 4. The CDR3 runs 16 residues. Germline assignment: CDR1 KGHSH and CDR2 LQKENI. CDR3 nucleotide sequence: TGTGCCAGCTCACCCGCACTAGCGGTGAACACCGGGGAGCTGTTTTTT. This encodes CASSPALAVNTGELFF.

The chain joins TRBV11-3 to TRBJ2-3; D unresolved. Germline V CDR1 and CDR2: SGHNT, YENEEA. V was trimmed by 5 bases and J by 0 bases, leaving 9 bases between them. The CDR3 length is 14 residues. CDR3 residues: CASSPPYSTDTQYF. CDR3 DNA sequence: TGTGCCAGCAGCCCCCCTTATAGCACAGATACGCAGTATTTT.

The rearrangement links TRBV7-6 to TRBJ2-2; D possibly corresponds to TRBD2 (5 bases). V was shortened by 3 bases and J by 3 bases, with 20 bases between the two germline ends. The CDR3 runs to 18 residues. The V gene's germline CDR1 is SGHVS and CDR2 FNYEAQ. DNA of the CDR3: TGTGCCAGCAGCTTGCGATCGGGAACCCGGTGGGACACCGGGGAGCTGTTTTTT. This encodes CASSLRSGTRWDTGELFF. Based on the CDR3 plus reference TRBV7-6 and TRBJ2-2, the full variable domain is GAGVSQSPRYKVTKRGQDVALRCDPISGHVSLYWYRQALGQGPEFLTYFNYEAQQDKSGLPNDRFSAERPEGSISTLTIQRTEQRDSAMYRCASSLRSGTRWDTGELFFGEGSRLTVL.

The chain couples TRBV27 to TRBJ2-4, with D perhaps matching TRBD1 (6 bases). From germline, CDR1 is MNHEY and CDR2 SMNVEV (reference sequence). The V end was cut by 5 bases, the J end by 7 bases, with 12 bases between. The CDR3 runs to 13 residues. The CDR3 region has the DNA TGTGCCAGCAGTAGAAGACAGGAGAACATTCAGTACTTC. Amino acid sequence: CASSRRQENIQYF.

The chain carries TRBV9 and TRBJ2-2, with 9 bases aligning to TRBD1. The CDR3 length is 17 residues. The J segment lost 5 bases and the V segment lost 3 bases, leaving 11 bases of the junction unmatched. Per germline, CDR1 SGDLS and CDR2 YYNGEE. The CDR3 reads CASSARWGTGSTGELFF. In DNA, the CDR3 is TGTGCCAGCAGCGCTCGGTGGGGGACAGGGAGTACCGGGGAGCTGTTTTTT.

The V and J genes are TRBV11-3 and TRBJ2-2; 16 bases align to TRBD2. V lost 5 bases and J lost 5; bases outside the gene matches: 5. From germline, CDR1 is SGHNT and CDR2 YENEEA. The CDR3 spans 17 residues. The chain's CDR3 is CASSPGLAGGGTGELFF. In nucleotides, the CDR3 is TGTGCCAGCAGCCCGGGACTAGCGGGAGGGGGAACCGGGGAGCTGTTTTTT.

This chain connects TRBV9 to TRBJ2-7; 9 nucleotides line up with TRBD1. Germline V lookup: CDR1 SGDLS, CDR2 YYNGEE. CDR3 length: 15 amino acids. After removal of 2 bases from V and 3 bases from J, the junction contained 6 bases not matched to a gene. Here the CDR3 DNA reads TGTGCCAGCAGCGTCGGACCGGGACAGGGCTACGAGCAGTACTTC. This encodes CASSVGPGQGYEQYF.

The chain uses TRBV18 and TRBJ1-4; possibly TRBD1 for D (5 bases). This CDR3 spans 13 amino acids. The V and J ends lost 6 bases and 0 bases respectively, with 5 bases between them. Germline V gene lookup returns CDR1 KGHSH and CDR2 LQKENI. The CDR3 region has the DNA TGTGCCAGCTCGACAGCAACTAATGAAAAACTGTTTTTT. It is translated as CASSTATNEKLFF.

This chain connects TRBV2 to TRBJ2-3, with TRBD1 as a possible D gene (6 bases). Germline assignment: CDR1 SNHLY and CDR2 FYNNEI. V lost 4 bases, J lost 0 bases, and 11 bases lay in between. The CDR3 runs to 15 residues. The CDR3 is CASSAETGSTDTQYF. The CDR3 DNA sequence: TGTGCCAGCAGTGCCGAGACAGGAAGCACAGATACGCAGTATTTT. The full variable domain, rest sourced from reference TRBV2 and TRBJ2-3, is EPEVTQTPSHQVTQMGQEVILRCVPISNHLYFYWYRQILGQKVEFLVSFYNNEISEKSEIFDDQFSVERPDGSNFTLKIRSTKLEDSAMYFCASSAETGSTDTQYFGPGTRLTVL.

The gene calls are TRBV27 and TRBJ1-6, with 7 nucleotides matching TRBD1. V gave up 8 bases and J gave up 7 bases; unmatched junction bases: 11. The CDR3 consists of 15 residues. Germline CDR1 is MNHEY and CDR2 is SMNVEV (reference sequence). This CDR3 is CASRGGQALNSPLHF. CDR3 nucleotides: TGTGCCAGCCGAGGAGGACAGGCCTTAAATTCACCCCTCCACTTT.

This clone has only one observation. Here the CDR3 DNA reads TGTGCCAGCACCGGGGGTTGGGACGGAAACACCATATATTTT. It specifies CASTGGWDGNTIYF. The chain has TRBV6-5 and TRBJ1-3, with D possibly TRBD1 on 5 matching bases. Germline CDR1 is MNHEY and CDR2 is SVGAGI. This CDR3 region has 14 residues. The V and J ends lost 7 bases and 4 bases respectively, with 14 bases between them.

The rearrangement uses TRBV23-1 and TRBJ1-6; the match to TRBD1 covers 7 bases. TRBV23-1 is treated as an ORF (open reading frame) with a function not yet certain. This CDR3 has 15 residues. V was pared by 2 bases and J by 5 bases, with 3 bases of the junction left unmatched. The CDR3 spells CASSQRGLNNSPLHF. CDR3 sequence (DNA): TGCGCCAGCAGTCAAAGGGGGCTAAATAATTCACCCCTCCACTTT.